The entry below describes one T cell receptor (beta chain). Patients were ineligible given autoimmune disease history or systemic immunosuppression. Generated by immunoSEQ multiplex PCR, the TCRdb table keeps only in-frame clones and is missing some. The data hold around 46,000 clones, with roughly 88% observed a single time. The data derive from a study of OX40 agonist ivuxolimab in advanced cancers. Study in general: Every patient in dose escalation had hepatocellular carcinoma, melanoma, renal cell or head and neck cancer. Partial responses occurred in Three dose-escalation patients, one with hepatocellular carcinoma and two with cutaneous melanoma. Treatment received earlier with anti-PD-1, anti-PD-L1 or anti-CTLA-4 agents was allowed, and more than 35% had some.

V was clipped by 1 base and J by 0 bases, with 15 bases between them. Germline V gene data show CDR1 as MGHRA and CDR2 as YSYEKL. The CDR3 sequence is 17 residues long. The sequencing here drew on CD4+ or CD8+ T cells sorted from blood, taken in a trial of the OX40 agonist ivuxolimab. The chain is built from TRBV4-1 and TRBJ1-1, with D possibly TRBD1 on 6 matching bases. The TCR sequence derives from an adult with an advanced solid tumor such as melanoma, head and neck, liver or kidney cancer. CDR3 nucleotides: TGCGCCAGCAGCCAAGTTAGGGGGGGGCCGATGAACACTGAAGCTTTCTTT. Its protein product is CASSQVRGGPMNTEAFF.